One and the same sample provided the 21 T cell receptor beta chains below, sequenced in a study of vaccination effects on CD4 cells after COVID-19. ViraFEST used viral peptide pools to expand antigen-specific CD4+ T cells before sequencing. Following a roughly ten-day culture, CD4+ T cells were purified. Negative nucleocapsid antibody tests before and after vaccination confirmed no previous SARS-CoV-2 infection. Their target antigens are unknown. The data were produced by immunoSEQ multiplex PCR, yet TCRdb's version contains in-frame clones alone and is incomplete. The table lists about 63,000 clones, over 70% of them singletons. Sample: CD4+ T cells from PBMCs cultured with HCoV-OC43 spike peptides, taken before COVID-19 vaccination. Subset noted: HCoV-OC43 spike overlapping peptide pool stimulation. The receptors were gathered from a human donor who received a COVID-19 vaccine.

This clone has a handful of counts. This chain joins TRBV19 and TRBJ1-1; D may be TRBD1 (6 bases). Germline loops: CDR1 LNHDA, CDR2 SQIVND (reference sequence). V lost 5 bases, J lost 5 bases, and 15 bases lay in between. The CDR3 covers 14 residues. CDR3: CASSSKGVQTEAFF. CDR3 sequence (DNA): TGTGCCAGTAGTTCAAAGGGGGTACAGACTGAAGCTTTCTTT. Full variable domain (missing parts from reference TRBV19 and TRBJ1-1): DGGITQSPKYLFRKEGQNVTLSCEQNLNHDAMYWYRQDPGQGLRLIYYSQIVNDFQKGDIAEGYSVSREKKESFPLTVTSAQKNPTAFYLCASSSKGVQTEAFFGQGTRLTVV.

The V gene is TRBV3-1 (or the pseudogene TRBV3-2), the J gene TRBJ1-2, with D perhaps TRBD1 (5 bases). The CDR3 spans 14 residues. V lost 4 bases to trimming and J lost 2 bases, with 11 bases between them. The germline gives CDR1 LGHDT, CDR2 YNNKEL (reference sequence). The CDR3, as DNA: TGTGCCAGCAGCCCAAGACAGACGAACTATGGCTACACCTTC. It specifies CASSPRQTNYGYTF.

V is TRBV3-1 (or the pseudogene TRBV3-2) and J is TRBJ2-5; D is tentatively TRBD1 or TRBD2 (5 bases each). This CDR3 has 13 residues. Germline CDR1 reads LGHDT; CDR2 reads YNNKEL (reference sequence). V lost 3 bases to trimming and J lost 5 bases, with 10 bases between them. The CDR3 loop reads CASSQRGGETQYF. Here the CDR3 DNA reads TGTGCCAGCAGCCAGAGGGGCGGGGAGACCCAGTACTTC.

DNA for the CDR3: TGTGCCACCAGTGGAGGGTCGAGAGAGACCCAGTACTTC. Its translation: CATSGGSRETQYF. The gene calls are TRBV24-1 and TRBJ2-5, with D perhaps TRBD2 (5 bases). Germline loops: CDR1 KGHDR, CDR2 SFDVKD. Between the trimmed V and J ends, which lost 5 bases and 4 bases, there was a span of 10 bases. The CDR3 runs to 13 residues.

This chain's CDR3 is CASSAGVSNQPQHF. CDR3 DNA: TGTGCCAGCAGCGCAGGAGTTAGCAATCAGCCCCAGCATTTT. The chain employs TRBV5-8 and TRBJ1-5; D gene ambiguous. Trimming took off 4 bases at V and 0 bases at J, with 8 bases between the two ends. Germline loops: CDR1 SGHTS, CDR2 YDEGEE. This CDR3 has 14 amino acids.

The rearrangement uses TRBV18 and TRBJ2-6, with 7 bases lining up with TRBD1. V shed 10 bases and J 2 bases; nucleotides not matched to a gene: 5. The length of the CDR3 is 14 residues. Germline lookup yields CDR1 KGHSH and CDR2 LQKENI. The CDR3 region is CATSGQTGANVLTF. CDR3 DNA sequence: TGTGCCACCTCGGGACAGACTGGGGCCAACGTCCTGACTTTC.

V usage is TRBV6-6 and J usage is TRBJ2-6, with D hard to call. V was trimmed by 0 bases and J by 0 bases, leaving 3 bases between them. CDR1 is MNHNY, CDR2 SVGAGI, per germline (reference sequence). There are 15 residues in the CDR3. The CDR3 coding sequence is TGTGCCAGCAGTTACTCCCGCTCTGGGGCCAACGTCCTGACTTTC. Protein sequence: CASSYSRSGANVLTF.

A few counts support this clone. The chain combines TRBV13 with TRBJ2-7; possible D gene TRBD1, 6 bases. Germline CDR1 is PRHDT and CDR2 is FYEKMQ (reference sequence). Trimming stripped 5 bases from V and 3 bases from J, with 8 bases between. The CDR3 spans 12 residues. The CDR3 bases are TGTGCCAGCAGCGTGACAGGCTACGAGCAGTACGTC. It translates to CASSVTGYEQYV.

This clone was detected only once. The V gene is TRBV7-2, the J gene TRBJ2-2, with D unresolved. CDR1 is SGHTA and CDR2 is FQGNSA in the germline V gene. This CDR3 is 12 amino acids long. V lost 5 bases and J 7 bases, leaving 8 bases between the germline ends. In nucleotides, the CDR3 is TGTGCCAGCAGCACTTTCGACGGGGAGCTGTTTTTT. It is translated as CASSTFDGELFF.

The rearrangement uses TRBV30 and TRBJ2-5, with D uncertain. Germline V gene sequence: CDR1 GTSNPN, CDR2 SVGIG (reference sequence). The CDR3 spans 15 residues. V was pared by 0 bases and J by 2 bases, with 13 bases between. CDR3 region: CAWSVSHIPQETQYF. CDR3 nucleotide sequence: TGTGCCTGGAGTGTTTCTCATATTCCTCAAGAGACCCAGTACTTC.

The V gene is TRBV6-5, the J gene TRBJ1-1; perhaps TRBD1 as D (5 bases). This CDR3 is 16 amino acids long. Germline CDR1 reads MNHEY; CDR2 reads SVGAGI. With 0 bases removed from V and 0 bases from J, the gap between germline ends came to 11 bases. The CDR3 region has the DNA TGTGCCAGCAGTTACTCGAGGAACAGGATGAACACTGAAGCTTTCTTT. This gives the protein CASSYSRNRMNTEAFF.

V is TRBV7-3 and J is TRBJ2-5; D gene uncertain. Germline V gene data show CDR1 as SGHTA and CDR2 as FQGTGA. Deletions cut 2 bases from V and 2 bases from J, with 6 bases between. CDR3 length: 13 amino acids. Here the CDR3 reads CASSLARQETQYF. CDR3 sequence (DNA): TGTGCCAGCAGCTTAGCACGGCAAGAGACCCAGTACTTC.

The V and J genes are TRBV28 and TRBJ1-2; the D gene is possibly TRBD1 (6 bases). V gave up 6 bases and J gave up 4 bases, with 15 bases separating them. CDR1 and CDR2 (germline): MDHEN, SYDVKM. This CDR3 region has 14 residues. DNA of the CDR3: TGTGCCAGCAGGTATACAGGGCAGGGCTATGGCTACACCTTC. As protein: CASRYTGQGYGYTF.

The chain couples TRBV5-4 to TRBJ1-2, with TRBD1 identical over 9 bases. The CDR3 sequence is 17 residues long. With V trimmed by 4 bases and J by 1 base, 11 bases remained unmatched. The germline V gene encodes CDR1 SGHNT and CDR2 YYREEE (reference sequence). The CDR3 region is CASSPPGTGRLNYGYTF. The DNA for the CDR3 is TGTGCCAGCAGCCCACCCGGGACAGGGAGGCTTAACTATGGCTACACCTTC.

The rearrangement joins TRBV19 to TRBJ1-2, with D unclear. Germline CDR1 and CDR2: LNHDA and SQIVND (reference sequence). This CDR3 has 15 residues. With 3 bases removed from V and 8 bases from J, the gap between germline ends came to 19 bases. The CDR3 coding sequence is TGTGCCAGTAGTATGTCACCCCCGGGGATCCTGGGCTACACCTTC. It translates to CASSMSPPGILGYTF. Complete variable domain (other parts from reference TRBV19 and TRBJ1-2): DGGITQSPKYLFRKEGQNVTLSCEQNLNHDAMYWYRQDPGQGLRLIYYSQIVNDFQKGDIAEGYSVSREKKESFPLTVTSAQKNPTAFYLCASSMSPPGILGYTFGSGTRLTVV.

The table lists this clone with a count of one. The CDR3 DNA is TGTGCCAGTAGTATAGCCGGGCAGAAGGACACTGAAGCTTTCTTT. Translating gives CASSIAGQKDTEAFF. The chain couples TRBV19 to TRBJ1-1; D not resolved. V was shortened by 1 base and J by 3 bases, with 12 bases between the two germline ends. This CDR3 comprises 15 residues. Looked up from germline, CDR1 is LNHDA and CDR2 is SQIVND (reference sequence).

The CDR3 spells CATSDRQETQYF. The CDR3 DNA reads TGTGCCACCTCTGACAGGCAAGAGACCCAGTACTTC. The chain has TRBV19 and TRBJ2-5; D may be TRBD1 (6 bases). The CDR3 has 12 residues. The V gene's germline CDR1 is LNHDA and CDR2 SQIVND (reference sequence). V was shortened by 10 bases and J by 2 bases, with 11 bases between the two germline ends. The whole variable domain, remainder taken from reference TRBV19 and TRBJ2-5, is DGGITQSPKYLFRKEGQNVTLSCEQNLNHDAMYWYRQDPGQGLRLIYYSQIVNDFQKGDIAEGYSVSREKKESFPLTVTSAQKNPTAFYLCATSDRQETQYFGPGTRLLVL.

As to this clone: Other DNA sequences in the sample encode the same CDR3. The chain recombines TRBV14 with TRBJ2-2; TRBD1 is a possible D gene (6 bases). This CDR3 is 13 amino acids long. V was clipped by 4 bases and J by 5 bases, with 8 bases between them. Germline lookup yields CDR1 SGHDN and CDR2 FVKESK. The CDR3 loop is CASSRQATGELFF. CDR3 DNA: TGTGCCAGCAGCCGACAGGCTACCGGGGAGCTGTTTTTT.

The chain combines TRBV27 with TRBJ2-4; the D is unclear. The CDR3 spans 13 residues. Per the germline V gene, CDR1 is MNHEY and CDR2 is SMNVEV (reference sequence). V lost 6 bases and J 1 base, leaving 7 bases between the germline ends. Here the CDR3 reads CASRALAKNIQYF. DNA for the CDR3: TGTGCCAGCAGGGCTTTGGCCAAAAACATTCAGTACTTC.

V gene TRBV6-4 combines with J gene TRBJ2-7; D remains ambiguous. This CDR3 has 16 residues. V lost 0 bases, J lost 2 bases, and 14 bases lay in between. Germline V gene data show CDR1 as MRHNA and CDR2 as SNTAGT. The CDR3, as DNA: TGTGCCAGCAGTGACTCGGGCGGAAGCGCTACCTACGAGCAGTACGTC. Translating it yields CASSDSGGSATYEQYV.

V gene TRBV24-1 combines with J gene TRBJ1-2; 10 bases align to TRBD1. V lost 2 bases, J lost 5 bases, and 4 bases stayed unmatched. Germline V CDR1 and CDR2: KGHDR, SFDVKD. The CDR3 contains 15 residues. The chain's CDR3 is CATSDSGTGDYGYTF. The CDR3 nucleotides read TGTGCCACCAGTGATTCCGGGACAGGGGATTATGGCTACACCTTC.